These 6 T cell receptor beta chains share one sample of origin, sequenced in a study of PD-L1 blockade in urothelial cancer. Some clones are missing from TCRdb's copy, which holds only in-frame ones; the method was immunoSEQ multiplex PCR. Here the sample spans under 55,000 clones, roughly 80% being singletons. Time point of the sample: pretreatment peripheral blood. The specimen comprised PBMCs, sampled around atezolizumab (anti-PD-L1) treatment. The receptor set was obtained from a man aged 70 or older with urothelial cancer.

J is TRBJ2-4 and V is TRBV28, with 8 bases that match TRBD1. CDR1 is MDHEN, CDR2 SYDVKM, per germline. The CDR3 sequence is 17 residues long. V gave up 1 base and J gave up 0 bases; unmatched junction bases: 5. The CDR3, as DNA: TGTGCCAGCAGTTTATACGGACAGGGCCAAGCCAAAAACATTCAGTACTTC. Its protein product is CASSLYGQGQAKNIQYF.

V and J are TRBV4-1 and TRBJ1-4; unclear D gene. Germline loops: CDR1 MGHRA, CDR2 YSYEKL. There are 13 residues in the CDR3. Trimming removed 5 bases at V and 8 bases at J, with 12 bases between. The CDR3: CASSEVFGEKLFF. As DNA, the CDR3 is TGCGCCAGCAGCGAGGTTTTTGGAGAAAAACTGTTTTTT.

This chain connects TRBV5-6 to TRBJ1-3; TRBD1 matches at 10 bases. This CDR3 is built from 19 residues. Germline CDR1 reads SGHDT; CDR2 reads YYEEEE. J was trimmed by 4 bases and V by 4 bases; bases with no gene match: 17. The CDR3 loop is CASSPTGTGELGRGNTIYF. CDR3 bases: TGTGCCAGCAGCCCCACCGGGACAGGGGAACTTGGTCGCGGAAACACCATATATTTT. The full variable domain, with the rest looked up from reference TRBV5-6 and TRBJ1-3, is DAGVTQSPTHLIKTRGQQVTLRCSPKSGHDTVSWYQQALGQGPQFIFQYYEEEERQRGNFPDRFSGHQFPNYSSELNVNALLLGDSALYLCASSPTGTGELGRGNTIYFGEGSWLTVV.

V gene TRBV5-6 combines with J gene TRBJ1-4; 8 nucleotides line up with TRBD1. Trimming removed 3 bases from V and 9 bases from J; junction bases left unmatched: 10. Germline CDR1 and CDR2: SGHDT and YYEEEE. CDR3 length: 15 residues. The CDR3 coding sequence is TGTGCCAGCAGCTCGTTTGGGGACAGGCGGCAAAAACTGTTTTTT. It translates to CASSSFGDRRQKLFF.

This chain joins TRBV7-3 and TRBJ2-5; tentative D call: TRBD2 (5 bases). Trimming pared 3 bases from V and 5 bases from J, leaving 7 bases between. Germline lookup yields CDR1 SGHTA and CDR2 FQGTGA. The CDR3 is made up of 12 amino acids. CDR3 in DNA: TGTGCCAGCAGCTTCCCGGGGGAGACCCAGTACTTC. Translation gives CASSFPGETQYF.

The CDR3 DNA reads TGCGCCAGCAGCTTGGCCCTGACTGGGCCGGGGTTAGGGGAGCAGTTCTTC. This gives the protein CASSLALTGPGLGEQFF. The chain links TRBV5-1 to TRBJ2-1; a possible D gene is TRBD2 (5 bases). Germline lookup yields CDR1 SGHRS and CDR2 YFSETQ. The CDR3 runs 17 residues. V lost 0 bases and J 10 bases, leaving 23 bases between the germline ends.